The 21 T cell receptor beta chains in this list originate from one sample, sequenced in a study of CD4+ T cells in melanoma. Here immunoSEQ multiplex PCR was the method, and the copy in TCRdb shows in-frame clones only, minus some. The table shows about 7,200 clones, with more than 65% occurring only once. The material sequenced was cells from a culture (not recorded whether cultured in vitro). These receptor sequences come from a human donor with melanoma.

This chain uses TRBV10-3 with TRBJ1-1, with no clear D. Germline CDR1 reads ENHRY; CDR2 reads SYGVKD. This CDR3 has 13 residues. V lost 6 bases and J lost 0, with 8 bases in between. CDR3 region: CAIRGQVNTEAFF. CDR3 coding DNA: TGTGCCATCAGGGGCCAGGTGAACACTGAAGCTTTCTTT.

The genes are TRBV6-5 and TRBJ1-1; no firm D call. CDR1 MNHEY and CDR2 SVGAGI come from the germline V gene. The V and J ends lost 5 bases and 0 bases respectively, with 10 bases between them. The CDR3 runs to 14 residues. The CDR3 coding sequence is TGTGCCAGCAGTCCGACAAGTATGAACACTGAAGCTTTCTTT. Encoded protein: CASSPTSMNTEAFF.

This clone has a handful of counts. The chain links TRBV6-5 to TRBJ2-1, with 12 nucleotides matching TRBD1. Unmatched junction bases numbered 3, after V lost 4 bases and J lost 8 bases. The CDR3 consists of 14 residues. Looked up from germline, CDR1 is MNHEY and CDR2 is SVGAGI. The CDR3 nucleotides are TGTGCCAGCAGTTTGGGACAGGGGGCCGATGAGCAGTTCTTC. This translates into CASSLGQGADEQFF.

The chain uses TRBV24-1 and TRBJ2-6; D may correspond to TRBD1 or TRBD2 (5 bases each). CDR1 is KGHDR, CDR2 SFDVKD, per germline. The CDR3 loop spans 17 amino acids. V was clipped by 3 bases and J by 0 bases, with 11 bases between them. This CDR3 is CATSDDGTSSGANVLTF. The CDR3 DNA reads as TGTGCCACCAGTGATGATGGGACCTCCTCTGGGGCCAACGTCCTGACTTTC.

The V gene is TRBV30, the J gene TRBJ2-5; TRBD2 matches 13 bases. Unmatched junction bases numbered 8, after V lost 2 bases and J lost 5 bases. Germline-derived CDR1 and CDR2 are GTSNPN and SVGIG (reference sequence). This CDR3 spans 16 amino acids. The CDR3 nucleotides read TGTGCCTGGAGTCTACTAGCGGGGGGGCCAGGGGAGACCCAGTACTTC. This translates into CAWSLLAGGPGETQYF.

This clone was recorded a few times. The CDR3 sequence: CASRSHRLTANYGYTF. Written as DNA, the CDR3 is TGTGCCAGCAGATCTCACCGCCTTACAGCTAACTATGGCTACACCTTC. The chain links TRBV27 to TRBJ1-2; D is unclear. V was clipped by 6 bases and J by 0 bases, with 17 bases between them. The CDR3 runs 16 residues. The germline gives CDR1 MNHEY, CDR2 SMNVEV (reference sequence).

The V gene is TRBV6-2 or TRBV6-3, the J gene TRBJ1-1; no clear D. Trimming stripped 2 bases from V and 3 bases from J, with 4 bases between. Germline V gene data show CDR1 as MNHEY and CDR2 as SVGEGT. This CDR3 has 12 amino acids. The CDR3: CASSYDYTEAFF. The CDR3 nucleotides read TGTGCCAGCAGTTACGACTACACTGAAGCTTTCTTT.

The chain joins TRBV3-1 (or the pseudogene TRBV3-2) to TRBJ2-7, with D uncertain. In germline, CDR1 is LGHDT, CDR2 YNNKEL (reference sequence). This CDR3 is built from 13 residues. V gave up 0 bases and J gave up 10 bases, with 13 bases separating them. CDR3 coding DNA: TGTGCCAGCAGCCAAGACAGAGCCACGCATCAGTACTTC. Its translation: CASSQDRATHQYF.

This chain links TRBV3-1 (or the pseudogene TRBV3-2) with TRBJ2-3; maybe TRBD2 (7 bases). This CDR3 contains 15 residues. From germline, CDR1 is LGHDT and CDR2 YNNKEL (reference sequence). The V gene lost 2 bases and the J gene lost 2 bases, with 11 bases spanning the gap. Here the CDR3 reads CASSQRGGVTDTQYF. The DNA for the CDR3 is TGTGCCAGCAGCCAACGAGGGGGGGTCACAGATACGCAGTATTTT.

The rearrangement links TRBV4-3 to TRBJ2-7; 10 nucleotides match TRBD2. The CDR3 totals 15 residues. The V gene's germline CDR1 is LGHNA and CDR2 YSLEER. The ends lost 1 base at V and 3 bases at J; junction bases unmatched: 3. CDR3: CASSQGASGGYEQYF. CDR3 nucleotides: TGCGCCAGCAGCCAAGGGGCTAGCGGGGGCTACGAGCAGTACTTC.

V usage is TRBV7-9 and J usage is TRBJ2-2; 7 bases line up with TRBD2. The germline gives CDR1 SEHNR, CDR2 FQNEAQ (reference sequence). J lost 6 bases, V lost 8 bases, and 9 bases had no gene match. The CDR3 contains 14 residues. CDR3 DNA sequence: TGTGCCAGCGTGGGAGGGCTTAAGGCCGGGGAGCTGTTTTTT. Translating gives CASVGGLKAGELFF.

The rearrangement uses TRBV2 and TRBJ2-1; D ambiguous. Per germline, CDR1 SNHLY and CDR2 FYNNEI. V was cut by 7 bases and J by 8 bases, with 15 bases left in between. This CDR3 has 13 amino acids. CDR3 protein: CASTYQPADEQFF. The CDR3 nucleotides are TGTGCCAGCACTTATCAACCTGCGGATGAGCAGTTCTTC.

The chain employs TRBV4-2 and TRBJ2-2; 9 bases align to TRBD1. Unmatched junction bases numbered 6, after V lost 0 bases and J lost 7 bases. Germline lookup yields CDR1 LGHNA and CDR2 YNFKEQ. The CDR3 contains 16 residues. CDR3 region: CASSQDGGQGFGELFF. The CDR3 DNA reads TGTGCCAGCAGCCAAGACGGGGGACAGGGATTCGGGGAGCTGTTTTTT.

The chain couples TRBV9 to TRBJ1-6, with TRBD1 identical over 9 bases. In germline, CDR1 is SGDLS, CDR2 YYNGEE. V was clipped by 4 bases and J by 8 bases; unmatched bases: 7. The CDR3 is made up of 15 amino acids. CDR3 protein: CASSPGQGKDSPLHF. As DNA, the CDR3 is TGTGCCAGCAGCCCCGGACAGGGGAAAGATTCACCCCTCCACTTT.

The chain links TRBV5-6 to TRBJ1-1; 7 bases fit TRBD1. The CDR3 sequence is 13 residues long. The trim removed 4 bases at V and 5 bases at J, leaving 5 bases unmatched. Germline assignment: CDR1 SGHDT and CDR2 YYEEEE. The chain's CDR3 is CASSPPQGTEAFF. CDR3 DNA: TGTGCCAGCAGCCCCCCACAGGGGACTGAAGCTTTCTTT.

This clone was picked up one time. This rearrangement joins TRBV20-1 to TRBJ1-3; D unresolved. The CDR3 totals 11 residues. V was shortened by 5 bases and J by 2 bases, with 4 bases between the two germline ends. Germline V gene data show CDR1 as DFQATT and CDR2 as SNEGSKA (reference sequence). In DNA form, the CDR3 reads TGCAGTGCTCACACTGGAAACACCATATATTTT. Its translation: CSAHTGNTIYF.

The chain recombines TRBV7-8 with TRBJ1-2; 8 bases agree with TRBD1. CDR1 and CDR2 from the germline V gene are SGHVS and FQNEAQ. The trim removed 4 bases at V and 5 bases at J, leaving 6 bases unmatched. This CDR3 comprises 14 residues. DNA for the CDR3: TGTGCCAGCAGCTCCCGGGACAGGCCATATGGCTACACCTTC. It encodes CASSSRDRPYGYTF.

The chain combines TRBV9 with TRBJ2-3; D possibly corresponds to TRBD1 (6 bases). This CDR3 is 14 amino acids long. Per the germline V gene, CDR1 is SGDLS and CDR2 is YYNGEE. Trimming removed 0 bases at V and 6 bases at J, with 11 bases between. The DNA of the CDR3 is TGTGCCAGCAGCGTAGAGGGGGAACCCGATACGCAGTATTTT. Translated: CASSVEGEPDTQYF.

In DNA form, the CDR3 reads TGTGCCAGCAGGACAGGGCCCAATCAGCCCCAGCATTTT. It encodes CASRTGPNQPQHF. The chain recombines TRBV28 with TRBJ1-5; 7 bases align to TRBD1. Trimming cost V 6 bases and J 3 bases; bases outside gene matches: 2. The CDR3 consists of 13 residues. Germline values: CDR1 MDHEN, CDR2 SYDVKM.

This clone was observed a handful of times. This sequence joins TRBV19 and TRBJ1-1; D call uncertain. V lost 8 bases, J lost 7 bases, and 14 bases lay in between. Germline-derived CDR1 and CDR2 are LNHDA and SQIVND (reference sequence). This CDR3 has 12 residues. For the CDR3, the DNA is TGTGCCAGTTCCAGCGGATCGGTTGAAGCTTTCTTT. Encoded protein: CASSSGSVEAFF.

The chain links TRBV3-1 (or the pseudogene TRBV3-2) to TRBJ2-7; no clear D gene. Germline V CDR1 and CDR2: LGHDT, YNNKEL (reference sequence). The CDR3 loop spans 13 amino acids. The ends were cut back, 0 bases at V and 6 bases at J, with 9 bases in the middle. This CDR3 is CASSQDRATEQYF. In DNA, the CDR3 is TGTGCCAGCAGCCAAGATAGGGCAACCGAGCAGTACTTC.